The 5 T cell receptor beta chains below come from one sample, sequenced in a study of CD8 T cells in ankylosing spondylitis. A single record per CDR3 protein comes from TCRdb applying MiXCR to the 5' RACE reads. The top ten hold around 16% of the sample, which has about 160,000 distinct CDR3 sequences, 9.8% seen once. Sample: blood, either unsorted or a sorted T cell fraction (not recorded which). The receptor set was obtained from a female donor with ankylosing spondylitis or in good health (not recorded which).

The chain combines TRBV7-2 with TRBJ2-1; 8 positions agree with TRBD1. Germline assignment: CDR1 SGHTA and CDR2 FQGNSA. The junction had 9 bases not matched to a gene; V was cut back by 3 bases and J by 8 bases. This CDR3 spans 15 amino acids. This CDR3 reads CASSFLSLQGDEQFF. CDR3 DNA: TGTGCCAGCAGCTTTCTCTCCTTACAGGGGGATGAGCAGTTCTTC.

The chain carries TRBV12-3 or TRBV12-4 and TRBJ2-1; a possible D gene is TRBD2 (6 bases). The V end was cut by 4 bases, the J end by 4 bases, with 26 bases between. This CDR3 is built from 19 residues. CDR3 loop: CASSSTALKAREPYNEQFF. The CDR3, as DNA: TGTGCCAGCAGTTCCACCGCCCTGAAAGCGCGGGAACCTTACAATGAGCAGTTCTTC.

The CDR3: CASSPADREDGYTF. The CDR3 bases are TGTGCCAGCAGCCCTGCTGACAGGGAGGATGGCTACACCTTC. This chain links TRBV9 with TRBJ1-2; 7 bases match TRBD1. The V segment lost 4 bases and the J segment 6 bases; nucleotides outside the gene matches: 9. Germline values: CDR1 SGDLS, CDR2 YYNGEE. This CDR3 is 14 amino acids long.

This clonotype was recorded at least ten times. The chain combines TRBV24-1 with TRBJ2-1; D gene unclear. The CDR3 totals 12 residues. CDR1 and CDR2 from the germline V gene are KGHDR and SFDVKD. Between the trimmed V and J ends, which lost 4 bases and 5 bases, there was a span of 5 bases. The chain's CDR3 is CATSEGNNEQFF. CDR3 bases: TGTGCCACCAGTGAGGGGAACAATGAGCAGTTCTTC.

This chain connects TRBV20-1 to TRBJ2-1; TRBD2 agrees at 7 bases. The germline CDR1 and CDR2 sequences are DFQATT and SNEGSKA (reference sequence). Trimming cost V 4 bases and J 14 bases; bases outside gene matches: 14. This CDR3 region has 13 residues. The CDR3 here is CSAIGGVAGDKFF. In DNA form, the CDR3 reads TGCAGTGCTATTGGGGGGGTGGCGGGAGATAAGTTCTTC.